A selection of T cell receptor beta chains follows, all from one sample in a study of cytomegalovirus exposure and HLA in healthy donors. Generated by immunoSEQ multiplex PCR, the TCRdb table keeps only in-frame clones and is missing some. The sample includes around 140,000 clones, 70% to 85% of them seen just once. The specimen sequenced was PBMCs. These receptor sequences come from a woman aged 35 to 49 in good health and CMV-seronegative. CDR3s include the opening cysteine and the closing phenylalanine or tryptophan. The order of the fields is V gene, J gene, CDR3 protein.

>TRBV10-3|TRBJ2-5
CAISDSHSQETQYF
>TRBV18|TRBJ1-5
CASSPDRNNQPQHF
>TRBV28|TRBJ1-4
CASSFLGTDRLSEKLFF
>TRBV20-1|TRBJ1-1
CSVSGNTEAFF
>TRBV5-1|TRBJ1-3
CASADRAGNTIYF
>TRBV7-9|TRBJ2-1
CASSPLAGGPYNEQFF
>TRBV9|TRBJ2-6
CASSAIAGANVLTF
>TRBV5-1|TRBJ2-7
CASRWTSVGASYEQYF
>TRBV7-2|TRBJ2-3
CASSLGVADTQYF
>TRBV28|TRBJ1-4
CASSRTATNEKLFF
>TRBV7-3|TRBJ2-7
CASSLGYGYEQYF
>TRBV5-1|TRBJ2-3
CASSPDRLNTQYF
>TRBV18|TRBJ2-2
CASSPWTENTGELFF
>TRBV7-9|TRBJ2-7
CASSLASSTGHYEQYF
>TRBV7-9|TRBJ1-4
CASSPAGGANEKLFF
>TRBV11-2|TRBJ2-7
CASNDIGGGNYEQYF
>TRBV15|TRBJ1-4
CASKADSGYNEKLFF
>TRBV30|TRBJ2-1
CAWSTSGRAKDEQFF
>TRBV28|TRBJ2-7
CASSLINYEQYF
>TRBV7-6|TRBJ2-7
CASSFYSSYEQYF
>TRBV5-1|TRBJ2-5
CASSSRQGAAKTQYF
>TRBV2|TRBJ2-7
CASSQRALLTYEQYF
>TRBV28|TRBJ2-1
CASSRTDRVSYNEQFF
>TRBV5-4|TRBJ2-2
CASSGGGTGKVGELFF
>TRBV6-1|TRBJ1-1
CASSRTGNTEAFF
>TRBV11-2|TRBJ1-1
CASSLDPAGLTEAFF
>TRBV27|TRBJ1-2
CASSLNPGSYGYTF
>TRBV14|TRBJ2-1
CASSPRGGRLAGVLSRFNEQFF
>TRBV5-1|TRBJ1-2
CASSPGTGVYGYTF
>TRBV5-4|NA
CASSLPGQSYEQYF
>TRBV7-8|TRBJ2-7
CASSLGASGYYEQYF
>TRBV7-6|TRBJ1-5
CASSLSSASNQPQHF